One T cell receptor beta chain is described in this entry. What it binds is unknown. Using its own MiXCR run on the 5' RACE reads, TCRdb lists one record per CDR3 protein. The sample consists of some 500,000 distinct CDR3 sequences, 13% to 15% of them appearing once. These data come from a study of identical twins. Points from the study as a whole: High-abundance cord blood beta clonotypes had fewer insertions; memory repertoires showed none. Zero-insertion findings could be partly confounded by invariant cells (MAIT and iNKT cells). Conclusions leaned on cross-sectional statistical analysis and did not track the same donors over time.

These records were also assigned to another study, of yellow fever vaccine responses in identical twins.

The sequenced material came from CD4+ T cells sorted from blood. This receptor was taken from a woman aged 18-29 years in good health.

CDR3 sequence: CSAISGNTEAFF. CDR3 coding DNA: TGCAGTGCAATATCCGGCAACACTGAAGCTTTCTTT. The V gene is TRBV20-1, the J gene TRBJ1-1; D gene unclear. This CDR3 contains 12 residues. Germline CDR1 reads DFQATT; CDR2 reads SNEGSKA (reference sequence). Trimming removed 6 bases from V and 2 bases from J, with 10 bases in between.